Described below is a single TCR beta chain sequence and its context. No antigen is known for it. The sample originates from a study of OX40 agonist ivuxolimab in advanced cancers. Study as a whole: Patients received intravenous ivuxolimab every 2 weeks at 0.01 to 10 mg/kg. Mean age approximately 66 years, range roughly 20 to 85; about 85% male. Overall study findings and caveats: Clonal expansion from baseline to week 6 occurred in both CD4+ and CD8+ T cells.

Trimming took off 0 bases at V and 1 base at J, with 6 bases between the two ends. This CDR3 comprises 14 residues. Germline V lookup: CDR1 LNHNV, CDR2 YYDKDF (reference sequence). Measured with immunoSEQ multiplex PCR; TCRdb has only the in-frame clones, and not every one. Among more than 45,000 clones, approximately 87% were seen once, and the ten largest hold 2.5% to 3.5%. This receptor was taken from an adult with an advanced solid tumor such as melanoma, head and neck, liver or kidney cancer. The sequenced sample was CD4+ or CD8+ T cells sorted from blood, obtained in a trial of the OX40 agonist ivuxolimab. This rearrangement joins TRBV15 to TRBJ1-1; D gene unclear. CDR3 amino acids: CATSREYRNTEAFF. In nucleotides, the CDR3 is TGTGCCACCAGCAGAGAGTACAGGAACACTGAAGCTTTCTTT.